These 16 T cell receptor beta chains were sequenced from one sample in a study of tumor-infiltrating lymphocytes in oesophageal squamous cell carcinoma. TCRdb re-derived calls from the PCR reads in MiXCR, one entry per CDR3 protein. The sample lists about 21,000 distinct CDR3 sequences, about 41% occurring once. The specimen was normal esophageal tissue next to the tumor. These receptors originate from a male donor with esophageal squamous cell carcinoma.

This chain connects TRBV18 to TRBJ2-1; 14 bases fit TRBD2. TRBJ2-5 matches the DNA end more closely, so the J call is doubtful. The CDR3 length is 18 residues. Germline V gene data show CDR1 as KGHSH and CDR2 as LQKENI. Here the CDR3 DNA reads TGTGCCAGCTCACGGACCGGGACTAGCGGGAGTTGGGCAGAGACCCAGTACTTC. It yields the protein CASSRTGTSGSWAETQYF.

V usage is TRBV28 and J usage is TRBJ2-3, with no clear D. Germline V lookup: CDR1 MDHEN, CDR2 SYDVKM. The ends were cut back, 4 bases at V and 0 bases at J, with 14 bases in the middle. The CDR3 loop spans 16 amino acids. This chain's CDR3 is CASSSLGSTSTDTQYF. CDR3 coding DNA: TGTGCCAGCAGTTCCCTTGGGTCTACTAGCACAGATACGCAGTATTTT.

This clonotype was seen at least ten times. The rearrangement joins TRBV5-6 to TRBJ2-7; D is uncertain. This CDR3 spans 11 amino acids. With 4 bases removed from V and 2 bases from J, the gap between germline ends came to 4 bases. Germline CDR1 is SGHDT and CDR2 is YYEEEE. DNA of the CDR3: TGTGCCAGCAGCGTTACCTACGAGCAGTACTTC. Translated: CASSVTYEQYF.

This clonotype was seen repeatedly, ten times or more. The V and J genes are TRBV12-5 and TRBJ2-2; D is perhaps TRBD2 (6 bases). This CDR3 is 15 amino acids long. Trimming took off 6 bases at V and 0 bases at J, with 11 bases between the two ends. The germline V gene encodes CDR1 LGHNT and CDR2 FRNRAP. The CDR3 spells CASGRDWANTGELFF. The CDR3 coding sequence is TGTGCTAGTGGACGGGACTGGGCGAACACCGGGGAGCTGTTTTTT.

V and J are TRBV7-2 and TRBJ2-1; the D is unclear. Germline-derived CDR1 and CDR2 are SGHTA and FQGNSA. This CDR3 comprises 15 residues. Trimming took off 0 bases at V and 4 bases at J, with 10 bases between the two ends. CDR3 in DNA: TGTGCCAGCAGCTTAGCTAGTGTTGGGTACAATGAGCAGTTCTTC. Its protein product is CASSLASVGYNEQFF.

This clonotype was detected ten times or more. The CDR3 bases are TGTGCCAGCAGGACTGTGGGGGCCGGGGAGCTGTTTTTT. Protein sequence: CASRTVGAGELFF. V gene TRBV12-3 or TRBV12-4 combines with J gene TRBJ2-2; D may correspond to TRBD1 or TRBD2 (5 bases each). Trimming shortened V by 6 bases and J by 6 bases, and 11 bases separated the two germline ends. This CDR3 has 13 residues.

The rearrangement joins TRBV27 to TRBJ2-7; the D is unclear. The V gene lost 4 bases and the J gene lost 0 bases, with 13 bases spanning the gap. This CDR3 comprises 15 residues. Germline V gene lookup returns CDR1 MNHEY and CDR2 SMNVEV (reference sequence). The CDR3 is CASSYAAPTSYEQYF. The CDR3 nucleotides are TGTGCCAGCAGTTATGCAGCCCCTACCTCCTACGAGCAGTACTTC.

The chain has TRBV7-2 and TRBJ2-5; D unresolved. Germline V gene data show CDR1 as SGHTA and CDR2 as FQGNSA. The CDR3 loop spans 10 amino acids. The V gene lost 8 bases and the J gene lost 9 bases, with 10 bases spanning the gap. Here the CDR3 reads CASGPKAQYF. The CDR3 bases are TGTGCCAGCGGACCGAAGGCCCAGTACTTC.

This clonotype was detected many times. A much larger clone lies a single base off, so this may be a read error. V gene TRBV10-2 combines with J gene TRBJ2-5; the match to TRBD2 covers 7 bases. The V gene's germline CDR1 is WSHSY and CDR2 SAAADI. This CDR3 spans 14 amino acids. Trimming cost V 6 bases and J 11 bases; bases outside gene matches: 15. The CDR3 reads CASRLSGMANEQYF. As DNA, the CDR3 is TGCGCCAGCAGACTAAGCGGGATGGCCAATGAGCAGTACTTC.

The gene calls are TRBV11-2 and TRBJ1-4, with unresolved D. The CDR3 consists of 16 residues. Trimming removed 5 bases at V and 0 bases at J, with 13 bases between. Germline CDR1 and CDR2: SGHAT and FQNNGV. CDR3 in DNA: TGTGCCAGCAGCCCTTCGGCGAGGGCAACTAATGAAAAACTGTTTTTT. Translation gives CASSPSARATNEKLFF.

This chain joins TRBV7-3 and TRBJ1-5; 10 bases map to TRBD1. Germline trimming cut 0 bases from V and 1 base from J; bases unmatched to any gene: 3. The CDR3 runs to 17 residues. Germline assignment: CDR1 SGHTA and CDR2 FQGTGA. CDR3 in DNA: TGTGCCAGCAGCTTAACGGGACAGGGGCGGAGCAATCAGCCCCAGCATTTT. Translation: CASSLTGQGRSNQPQHF. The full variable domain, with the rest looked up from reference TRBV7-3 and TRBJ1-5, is GAGVSQTPSNKVTEKGKYVELRCDPISGHTALYWYRQSLGQGPEFLIYFQGTGAADDSGLPNDRFFAVRPEGSVSTLKIQRTERGDSAVYLCASSLTGQGRSNQPQHFGDGTRLSIL.

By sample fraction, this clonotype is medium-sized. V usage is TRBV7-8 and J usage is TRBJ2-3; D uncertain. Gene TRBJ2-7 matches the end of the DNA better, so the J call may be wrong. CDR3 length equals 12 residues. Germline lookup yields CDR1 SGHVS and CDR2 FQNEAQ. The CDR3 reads CASSLVRYEQYF. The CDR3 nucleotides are TGTGCCAGCAGCTTAGTCCGATACGAGCAGTACTTC.

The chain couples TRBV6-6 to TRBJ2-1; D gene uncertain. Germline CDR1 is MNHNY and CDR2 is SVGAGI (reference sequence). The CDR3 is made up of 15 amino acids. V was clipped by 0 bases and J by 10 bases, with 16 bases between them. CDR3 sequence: CASSYSMSGVEEQFF. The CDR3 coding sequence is TGTGCCAGCAGTTACTCGATGAGTGGTGTGGAAGAGCAGTTCTTC.

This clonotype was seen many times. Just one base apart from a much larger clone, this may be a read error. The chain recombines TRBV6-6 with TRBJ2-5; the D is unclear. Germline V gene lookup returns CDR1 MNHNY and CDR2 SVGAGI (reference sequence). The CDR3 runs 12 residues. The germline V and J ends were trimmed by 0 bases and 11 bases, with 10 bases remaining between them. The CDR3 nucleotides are TGTGCCAGCAGTTACTCACCTAATGAGCAGTACTTC. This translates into CASSYSPNEQYF.

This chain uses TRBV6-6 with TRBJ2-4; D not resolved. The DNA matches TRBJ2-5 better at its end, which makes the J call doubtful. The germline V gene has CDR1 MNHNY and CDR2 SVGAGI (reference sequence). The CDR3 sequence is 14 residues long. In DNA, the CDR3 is TGTGCCAGCAGTTTTCCCGGACCTAGGAAGACCCAGTACTTC. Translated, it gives CASSFPGPRKTQYF.

The CDR3, as DNA: TGTGCCAGCAGCTTAGGACAGATGGAGACCCAGTACTTC. It encodes CASSLGQMETQYF. The V and J genes are TRBV7-4 and TRBJ2-5; possibly TRBD1 for D (5 bases). V gave up 1 base and J gave up 5 bases, with 8 bases separating them. The CDR3 sequence is 13 residues long. Germline V CDR1 and CDR2: SGHVT, SQSDAQ.